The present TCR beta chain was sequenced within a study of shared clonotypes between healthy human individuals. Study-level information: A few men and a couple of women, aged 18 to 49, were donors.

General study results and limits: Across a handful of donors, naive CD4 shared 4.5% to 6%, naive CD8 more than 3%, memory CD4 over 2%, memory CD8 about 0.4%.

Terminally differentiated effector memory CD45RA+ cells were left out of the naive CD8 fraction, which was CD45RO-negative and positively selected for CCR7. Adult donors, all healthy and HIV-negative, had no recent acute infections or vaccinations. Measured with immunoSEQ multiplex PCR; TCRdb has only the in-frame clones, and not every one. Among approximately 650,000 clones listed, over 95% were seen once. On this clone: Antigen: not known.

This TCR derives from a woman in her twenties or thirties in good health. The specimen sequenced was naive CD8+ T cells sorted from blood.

CDR3 bases: TGTGCCAGCAGTGCGTATCGAGGGGACTTGGATGGCTACACCTTC. Amino acids: CASSAYRGDLDGYTF. The V gene is TRBV27, the J gene TRBJ1-2, with D perhaps matching TRBD1 (5 bases). The germline CDR1 and CDR2 sequences are MNHEY and SMNVEV (reference sequence). The CDR3 runs to 15 residues. V was cut by 5 bases and J by 6 bases, with 19 bases left in between.